This TCR beta chain was obtained from a study of blood T cell repertoires in COVID-19. About the study: The United States, Italy and Spain supplied acute and convalescent COVID-19 samples. PBMCs, B-cell-depleted T cells, or T cells provided the cDNA or gDNA that made up the material.

Original processing notes: Estimates of nucleated cell counts were drawn from the amplification of reference gene primers. Sequenced by immunoSEQ multiplex PCR; TCRdb stores in-frame clones only, minus some. V and J calls and clone size are copied from that table; D and trimming were computed from the DNA. This sample has 200,000 to 300,000 clones, with 80% to 90% found just once. The TCR was taken from a woman aged 40 to 55 who had been exposed to COVID-19. The sample taken for sequencing was PBMCs or T cells enriched from blood (not recorded which).

The CDR3 region has the DNA TGTGCCAGTAAAGAGTTCCCCACGAACACCGGGGAGCTGTTTTTT. It translates to CASKEFPTNTGELFF. The V and J genes are TRBV19 and TRBJ2-2; D is unclear. This CDR3 region has 15 residues. Germline-derived CDR1 and CDR2 are LNHDA and SQIVND (reference sequence). V dropped 7 bases and J dropped 0 bases, with 12 bases sitting between them.